Each of the 24 T cell receptor beta chains below was sequenced from the same sample in a study of shared clonotypes between healthy human individuals. Using immunoSEQ multiplex PCR, the repertoire was profiled, and TCRdb retains in-frame clones only, with some absent. Seen here are 450,000 to 650,000 clones, around 81% observed once, and the top ten hold around 12%. Sequenced sample: PBMCs. The receptors were gathered from a woman aged 40 to 50 in good health. Some clones in this sample may be carry-over from other donors' samples.

The CDR3 region is CASSLSGDSGNTIYF. Written as DNA, the CDR3 is TGCGCCAGCAGCTTGTCGGGGGACTCTGGAAACACCATATATTTT. The chain uses TRBV5-1 and TRBJ1-3; the D gene is possibly TRBD1 (5 bases). Germline V lookup: CDR1 SGHRS, CDR2 YFSETQ. This CDR3 region has 15 residues. The germline V and J ends were trimmed by 1 base and 0 bases, with 8 bases remaining between them.

The chain joins TRBV27 to TRBJ2-7, with a possible D match to TRBD1 (5 bases). V lost 2 bases and J 7 bases, leaving 12 bases between the germline ends. The CDR3 covers 13 residues. The germline V gene encodes CDR1 MNHEY and CDR2 SMNVEV (reference sequence). Here the CDR3 reads CASSLQGKGEQYF. CDR3 nucleotides: TGTGCCAGCAGTTTACAGGGAAAGGGGGAGCAGTACTTC.

In this sample, this clone turned up a few times. Other DNA sequences in the same sample also yield this CDR3. The chain recombines TRBV19 with TRBJ1-1; no clear D. The CDR3 contains 13 residues. Trimming took 5 bases from V and 0 from J, leaving 7 bases between them. Germline V gene data show CDR1 as LNHDA and CDR2 as SQIVND (reference sequence). CDR3 region: CASSVSMNTEAFF. The DNA for the CDR3 is TGTGCCAGTAGTGTTTCCATGAACACTGAAGCTTTCTTT.

The genes are TRBV15 and TRBJ2-1; 7 bases line up with TRBD2. J gave up 9 bases and V 1 base, and 0 bases lay outside the gene matches. CDR1 LNHNV and CDR2 YYDKDF come from the germline V gene (reference sequence). The CDR3 spans 12 residues. The CDR3 bases are TGTGCCACCAGCAGAGGGGAGGGTGAGCAGTTCTTC. Translation gives CATSRGEGEQFF.

The chain recombines TRBV29-1 with TRBJ2-7, with 9 bases aligning to TRBD1. V shed 1 base and J 3 bases; nucleotides not matched to a gene: 4. The germline V gene encodes CDR1 SQVTM and CDR2 ANQGSEA. This CDR3 has 14 amino acids. The chain's CDR3 is CSVEARTGDYEQYF. The CDR3 DNA sequence: TGCAGCGTTGAAGCGAGGACAGGGGACTACGAGCAGTACTTC.

This clone showed up just a few times. The chain couples TRBV5-4 to TRBJ2-7; TRBD2 agrees at 10 bases. CDR3 length equals 15 residues. Germline CDR1 is SGHNT and CDR2 is YYREEE (reference sequence). The trim removed 7 bases at V and 2 bases at J, leaving 9 bases unmatched. The DNA of the CDR3 is TGTGCCAGCGGGGGAAGGACTAGCGGCCCCTACGAGCAGTACTTC. Amino acids: CASGGRTSGPYEQYF.

This chain joins TRBV5-1 and TRBJ1-2; D remains unclear. Trimming removed 0 bases from V and 8 bases from J, with 8 bases in between. Germline lookup yields CDR1 SGHRS and CDR2 YFSETQ. The CDR3 contains 12 residues. The CDR3 DNA is TGCGCCAGCAGCTTGGAAGGGAACGGCTACACCTTC. Translating gives CASSLEGNGYTF.

This clone was observed a handful of times. V and J are TRBV18 and TRBJ2-1; no firm D call. This CDR3 has 13 amino acids. V lost 6 bases and J lost 7, with 13 bases in between. Germline V gene sequence: CDR1 KGHSH, CDR2 LQKENI. CDR3: CASSLEPQNEQFF. The CDR3 coding sequence is TGTGCCAGCTCTCTGGAGCCCCAGAATGAGCAGTTCTTC. Filled out from reference TRBV18 and TRBJ2-1, the complete variable domain reads NAGVMQNPRHLVRRRGQEARLRCSPMKGHSHVYWYRQLPEEGLKFMVYLQKENIIDESGMPKERFSAEFPKEGPSILRIQQVVRGDSAAYFCASSLEPQNEQFFGPGTRLTVL.

This clone was counted ten times or more. The chain carries TRBV7-9 and TRBJ2-5, with 14 bases aligning to TRBD2. The J call could be wrong; TRBJ2-7 is a better fit for the DNA end. Looked up from germline, CDR1 is SEHNR and CDR2 is FQNEAQ (reference sequence). The CDR3 spans 16 residues. The CDR3: CASSRPGTSGSTEQYF. The CDR3, as DNA: TGTGCCAGCAGTCGTCCCGGGACTAGCGGGAGTACCGAGCAGTACTTC.

For this clone: With only one base between it and a far larger clone, this is likely a read error. Other DNA sequences within the sample encode an identical CDR3. V and J are TRBV7-2 and TRBJ2-1; D is possibly TRBD2 (6 bases). This CDR3 region has 15 residues. Germline V gene lookup returns CDR1 SGHTA and CDR2 FQGNSA. The CDR3 loop is CASSTSTGVYNEQFF. DNA of the CDR3: TGCGCCAGCAGTACTTCTACGGGAGTTTACAATGAGCAGTTCTTC.

The V call is TRBV7-9, the J call TRBJ2-3; TRBD1 aligns across 8 bases. V lost 4 bases to trimming and J lost 0 bases; unmatched junction nucleotides: 3. From germline, CDR1 is SEHNR and CDR2 FQNEAQ (reference sequence). The CDR3 is 15 residues long. The CDR3 here is CASSYGTGSTDTQYF. The CDR3 DNA follows: TGTGCCAGCAGCTACGGGACAGGTAGCACAGATACGCAGTATTTT.

In this sample, this clone turned up once. The gene calls are TRBV7-2 and TRBJ2-6; 7 nucleotides agree with TRBD1. This CDR3 is built from 19 residues. After removal of 7 bases from V and 0 bases from J, the junction contained 15 bases not matched to a gene. Germline values: CDR1 SGHTA, CDR2 FQGNSA. CDR3 amino acids: CASNRGIGTAVSGANVLTF. The CDR3, as DNA: TGTGCCAGCAACCGGGGAATCGGGACAGCAGTCTCTGGGGCCAACGTCCTGACTTTC.

V gene TRBV28 combines with J gene TRBJ1-5, with no clear D. Germline CDR1 is MDHEN and CDR2 is SYDVKM. V lost 6 bases and J 2 bases, leaving 5 bases between the germline ends. The CDR3 totals 12 residues. The CDR3 region has the DNA TGTGCCAGCAGCTGGCGCAATCAGCCCCAGCATTTT. Amino acids: CASSWRNQPQHF.

The J gene is TRBJ2-1, the V gene TRBV14, with a tentative D call TRBD1 (5 bases). The CDR3 is 17 residues long. The V and J ends lost 3 bases and 2 bases respectively, with 17 bases between them. Germline CDR1 and CDR2: SGHDN and FVKESK. CDR3 coding DNA: TGTGCCAGCAGCCATGGGGCCCTGGCGGCGACCTACAATGAGCAGTTCTTC. This sequence encodes CASSHGALAATYNEQFF.

The genes are TRBV23-1 and TRBJ2-5; D not certain. TRBV23-1 is identified as an open reading frame with a role that is uncertain. Trimming pared 4 bases from V and 5 bases from J, leaving 11 bases between. The CDR3 has 13 residues. CDR3 coding DNA: TGCGCCAGCAGTCCACGTCTCCGTGAGACCCAGTACTTC. It specifies CASSPRLRETQYF.

This clone came up once. The chain employs TRBV5-1 and TRBJ2-5, with a tentative D call TRBD1 (5 bases). Germline loops: CDR1 SGHRS, CDR2 YFSETQ. This CDR3 is built from 15 residues. V was clipped by 4 bases and J by 2 bases, with 15 bases between them. CDR3 sequence (DNA): TGCGCCAGCAGCCGAGACCAGGGCCATCAAGAGACCCAGTACTTC. Translating it yields CASSRDQGHQETQYF.

As to this clone: This likely stems from a read error, as it lies one base from a far larger clone. The V gene is TRBV7-8, the J gene TRBJ2-7; no clear D gene. Germline V lookup: CDR1 SGHVS, CDR2 FQNEAQ. CDR3 size: 15 residues. The CDR3 DNA follows: TGTGCCAGCAGTTTCCTCCGCTACTCACCCTACCAGCAGTACTTC. Encoded protein: CASSFLRYSPYQQYF.

The rearrangement joins TRBV18 to TRBJ2-7; 8 positions agree with TRBD2. V was clipped by 3 bases and J by 0 bases; unmatched bases: 4. The CDR3 has 15 amino acids. CDR1 and CDR2 from the germline V gene are KGHSH and LQKENI. The chain's CDR3 is CASSPISGISYEQYF. CDR3 in DNA: TGTGCCAGCTCACCGATTAGCGGGATCTCCTACGAGCAGTACTTC.

V and J are TRBV5-6 and TRBJ2-5; TRBD2 is a possible D gene (6 bases). The CDR3 is 18 amino acids. Germline V gene data show CDR1 as SGHDT and CDR2 as YYEEEE. Trimming cost V 1 base and J 5 bases, with 24 bases left between them. CDR3 nucleotide sequence: TGTGCCAGCAGCTTGCGGTTAGCGGCCCTCGGGCGGGGCGAGACCCAGTACTTC. This sequence encodes CASSLRLAALGRGETQYF.

This clone was found many times. The chain is built from TRBV30 and TRBJ2-6, with D uncertain. Per the germline V gene, CDR1 is GTSNPN and CDR2 is SVGIG (reference sequence). This CDR3 region has 13 residues. Trimming stripped 5 bases from V and 5 bases from J, with 10 bases between. The CDR3 sequence: CAWAKLRANVLTF. CDR3 bases: TGTGCCTGGGCCAAGCTGAGGGCCAACGTCCTGACTTTC.

The CDR3 protein is CASGTGSDTEAFF. CDR3 sequence (DNA): TGCGCCAGCGGGACAGGTTCCGACACTGAAGCTTTCTTT. The V and J genes are TRBV10-2 and TRBJ1-1, with TRBD1 matching 8 bases. V dropped 8 bases and J dropped 3; count of bases not matched to a gene: 5. The germline V gene encodes CDR1 WSHSY and CDR2 SAAADI. The CDR3 length is 13 residues.

V usage is TRBV7-6 and J usage is TRBJ1-1; no clear D gene. V was trimmed by 0 bases and J by 1 base, leaving 3 bases between them. The CDR3 consists of 13 residues. From germline, CDR1 is SGHVS and CDR2 FNYEAQ. CDR3 loop: CASSLAQNTEAFF. The CDR3 DNA reads TGTGCCAGCAGCTTAGCGCAGAACACTGAAGCTTTCTTT.

The CDR3 nucleotides read TGTGCCACCAGCAGTCAGCGGACAGGGAAAATGAACACTGAAGCTTTCTTT. Residues: CATSSQRTGKMNTEAFF. This chain links TRBV15 with TRBJ1-1; TRBD1 agrees at 8 bases. The ends lost 3 bases at V and 0 bases at J; junction bases unmatched: 9. Germline V lookup: CDR1 LNHNV, CDR2 YYDKDF (reference sequence). This CDR3 region has 17 residues.

The CDR3 is CASGGLGSSYEQYF. The CDR3 DNA sequence: TGCGCCAGTGGAGGACTAGGCAGCTCCTACGAGCAGTACTTC. The chain has TRBV4-1 and TRBJ2-7; 7 nucleotides align to TRBD2. CDR3 length: 14 amino acids. After removal of 9 bases from V and 0 bases from J, the junction contained 8 bases not matched to a gene. CDR1 and CDR2 from the germline V gene are MGHRA and YSYEKL.